This entry describes one T cell receptor beta chain. V was pared by 5 bases and J by 1 base, with 12 bases between. Germline V gives CDR1 MDHEN, CDR2 SYDVKM. The CDR3 sequence is 14 residues long. The sample originates from a study of T cell changes during pregnancy in multiple sclerosis. The method was immunoSEQ multiplex PCR; TCRdb's version includes in-frame clones alone and lacks a portion of them. The sample includes some 74,000 clones, over 85% of them seen just once. The specimen was peripheral blood, collected after pregnancy. The chain couples TRBV28 to TRBJ2-7; possible D gene TRBD2, 6 bases. This sequence originates from a female donor in good health, enrolled as a control in a pregnancy study. The CDR3 coding sequence is TGTGCCAGCAGTCGCCCTCGGGGGTCCTACGAGCAGTACTTC. It encodes CASSRPRGSYEQYF.